This TCR beta chain was recovered during a study of OX40 agonist ivuxolimab in advanced cancers. Study summary: Anti-PD-1, anti-PD-L1 or anti-CTLA-4 therapy given earlier was allowed, and around 40% had some.

Clones were read by immunoSEQ multiplex PCR, and TCRdb kept only the in-frame ones, dropping some. Of over 70,000 clones detected, 85% to 90% appear once; the ten largest clones hold about a tenth. Blood draws occurred at baseline, cycle 4 day 1, and cycle 7 day 1. Germline-derived CDR1 and CDR2 are MGHRA and YSYEKL. Trimming left V 6 bases short and J 2 bases short, with 8 bases between. This CDR3 has 12 residues. The receptor was isolated from an adult with an advanced solid tumor such as melanoma, head and neck, liver or kidney cancer. The V and J genes are TRBV4-1 and TRBJ2-7; D remains unclear. Source: CD4+ or CD8+ T cells sorted from blood, taken in a trial of the OX40 agonist ivuxolimab. The DNA of the CDR3 is TGCGCCAGCAGTGGGCAGACCTACGAGCAGTACTTC. As protein: CASSGQTYEQYF.